This T cell receptor (beta chain) was captured by sequencing in a study of OX40 agonist ivuxolimab in advanced cancers. Individuals having autoimmune disease history or systemic immunosuppression were not enrolled. The CDR3 covers 13 residues. Trimming pared 3 bases from V and 6 bases from J, leaving 13 bases between. CDR1 and CDR2 (germline): SGHRS, YFSETQ. Profiled with immunoSEQ multiplex PCR; TCRdb holds only in-frame clones, not every one. The data hold some 40,000 clones, with around 80% observed a single time. This clone has a handful of counts. The V call is TRBV5-1, the J call TRBJ2-7; no definite D call. Sequenced material: CD4+ or CD8+ T cells sorted from blood, taken in a trial of the OX40 agonist ivuxolimab. The source of this sequence is an adult with an advanced solid tumor such as melanoma, head and neck, liver or kidney cancer. CDR3 in DNA: TGCGCCAGCAGCTCCAATAGTCTCCTCGAGCAGTACTTC. It encodes CASSSNSLLEQYF.